This TCR beta chain derives from a study of blood T cell repertoires in COVID-19. About the study: Spain, Italy and the United States supplied samples that represented acute and convalescent COVID-19. Nucleic acid was either cDNA or gDNA, and it came from T cells, B-cell-depleted T cells, or PBMCs.

The CDR3 runs to 15 residues. The J segment lost 6 bases and the V segment lost 3 bases, leaving 9 bases of the junction unmatched. Germline V lookup: CDR1 KGHDR, CDR2 SFDVKD. In the original processing: For nucleated cells, counts were estimated from reference gene primer amplification. Profiling relied on immunoSEQ multiplex PCR, and the TCRdb table lists in-frame clones only, not all of them. D and trimming were read from the DNA, whereas the V and J calls and clone size are those reported in that table. Among approximately 170,000 clones listed, 84% were seen once. This chain joins TRBV24-1 and TRBJ1-2, with TRBD1 matching 7 bases. The sequence derives from a man aged 35 to 55 who had recovered from COVID-19. The specimen was peripheral blood. The CDR3 DNA reads as TGTGCCACCAGTGATCCTACGGACAGGAATAATGGCTACACCTTC. Translating gives CATSDPTDRNNGYTF.